The 20 T cell receptor beta chains given below trace back to one sample, sequenced in a study of blood T cell repertoires in COVID-19. Here immunoSEQ multiplex PCR was the method, and the copy in TCRdb shows in-frame clones only, minus some. The repertoire consists of about 160,000 clones, with about nine tenths occurring once and the leading ten covering approximately 4%. The sample consisted of peripheral blood. The origin of the receptors is a woman aged 65 to 85 with acute or convalescent COVID-19.

The V call is TRBV5-6, the J call TRBJ1-1; D not resolved. With 4 bases removed from V and 1 base from J, the gap between germline ends came to 11 bases. The CDR3 consists of 14 residues. CDR1 is SGHDT, CDR2 YYEEEE, per germline. CDR3 sequence: CASSTDMTNTEAFF. DNA of the CDR3: TGTGCCAGCAGCACAGACATGACGAACACTGAAGCTTTCTTT.

The genes are TRBV6-2 or TRBV6-3 and TRBJ2-7; D ambiguous. The CDR3 has 16 amino acids. Trimming took off 5 bases at V and 0 bases at J, with 17 bases between the two ends. Per germline, CDR1 MNHEY and CDR2 SVGEGT. CDR3 region: CASSPARLEVSYEQYF. The CDR3 DNA is TGTGCCAGCAGTCCCGCCCGACTTGAAGTCTCCTACGAGCAGTACTTC.

This chain connects TRBV7-9 to TRBJ2-7; 9 nucleotides agree with TRBD1. The CDR3 is 15 residues long. V trimming: 5 bases; J trimming: 0 bases; junction bases outside the gene matches: 5. CDR1 is SEHNR and CDR2 is FQNEAQ in the germline V gene (reference sequence). The CDR3 DNA follows: TGTGCCAGCAGCCCCGGACAGGGGAGCTCCTACGAGCAGTACTTC. It encodes CASSPGQGSSYEQYF.

For this clone: Additional DNA sequences in this sample encode the identical CDR3. V gene TRBV5-1 combines with J gene TRBJ2-1; 8 positions agree with TRBD2. Germline trimming cut 1 base from V and 0 bases from J; bases unmatched to any gene: 3. The CDR3 length is 16 residues. Germline values: CDR1 SGHRS, CDR2 YFSETQ. CDR3 in amino acids: CASSLTSGSSYNEQFF. Written as DNA, the CDR3 is TGCGCCAGCAGCTTGACTAGCGGCAGCTCCTACAATGAGCAGTTCTTC.

This clone was found a few times. V and J are TRBV6-5 and TRBJ1-2; D is unclear. Trimming took 8 bases from V and 5 from J, leaving 12 bases between them. CDR3 size: 12 residues. CDR1 and CDR2 (germline): MNHEY, SVGAGI. CDR3 loop: CASVRDGYGYTF. The DNA of the CDR3 is TGTGCCAGCGTCCGCGATGGTTATGGCTACACCTTC.

This CDR3 is CASRTTSGGADTQYF. CDR3 nucleotides: TGTGCCAGCAGAACTACTAGCGGGGGGGCAGATACGCAGTATTTT. V usage is TRBV5-6 and J usage is TRBJ2-3; the match to TRBD2 covers 13 bases. Germline V CDR1 and CDR2: SGHDT, YYEEEE. V shed 5 bases and J 4 bases; nucleotides not matched to a gene: 4. CDR3 size: 15 residues.

This clone was picked up one time. The V call is TRBV5-6, the J call TRBJ1-5; TRBD1 might be the D (5 bases). This CDR3 is built from 15 residues. The ends were cut back, 1 base at V and 5 bases at J, with 13 bases in the middle. CDR1 and CDR2 (germline): SGHDT, YYEEEE. CDR3 bases: TGTGCCAGCAGCTTGTGGTCCCGGGGGGATCAGCCCCAGCATTTT. Protein: CASSLWSRGDQPQHF.

This clone came up once. This chain uses TRBV6-5 with TRBJ1-5; D not certain. V gave up 5 bases and J gave up 0 bases, with 11 bases separating them. This CDR3 spans 15 amino acids. Germline V lookup: CDR1 MNHEY, CDR2 SVGAGI. This CDR3 is CASSLTDGSNQPQHF. CDR3 sequence (DNA): TGTGCCAGCAGTCTCACAGACGGTAGCAATCAGCCCCAGCATTTT.

The J gene is TRBJ1-3, the V gene TRBV5-1; no clear D gene. The germline V gene encodes CDR1 SGHRS and CDR2 YFSETQ. The CDR3 is made up of 15 amino acids. V was trimmed by 0 bases and J by 0 bases, leaving 7 bases between them. In DNA form, the CDR3 reads TGCGCCAGCAGCTTGGAACGGGTCTCTGGAAACACCATATATTTT. It encodes CASSLERVSGNTIYF.

The V and J genes are TRBV6-1 and TRBJ1-3; perhaps TRBD1 as D (6 bases). The CDR3 extends over 16 amino acids. Germline CDR1 and CDR2: MNHNS and SASEGT. The germline V and J ends were trimmed by 2 bases and 3 bases, with 14 bases remaining between them. CDR3 coding DNA: TGTGCCAGCAGTGAAATAGGGGGACTAATTGGAAACACCATATATTTT. It encodes CASSEIGGLIGNTIYF.

The CDR3 here is CASSLKWTGGSHEQYF. CDR3 nucleotides: TGCGCCAGCAGCCTAAAATGGACAGGGGGATCTCACGAGCAGTACTTC. This chain links TRBV5-1 with TRBJ2-7, with TRBD1 matching 10 bases. V was clipped by 4 bases and J by 5 bases; unmatched bases: 12. This CDR3 comprises 16 residues. Per the germline V gene, CDR1 is SGHRS and CDR2 is YFSETQ.

The J gene is TRBJ2-3, the V gene TRBV2; maybe TRBD2 (5 bases). The CDR3 sequence is 17 residues long. Germline V gives CDR1 SNHLY, CDR2 FYNNEI. V lost 2 bases and J lost 1, with 16 bases in between. The CDR3 nucleotides are TGTGCCAGCAGTGAATTGATCGGGATCTCAGGCACAGATACGCAGTATTTT. Translating gives CASSELIGISGTDTQYF.

V and J are TRBV4-1 and TRBJ1-5; TRBD1 matches at 7 bases. J lost 7 bases, V lost 0 bases, and 15 bases had no gene match. Germline lookup yields CDR1 MGHRA and CDR2 YSYEKL. The CDR3 covers 18 residues. The CDR3 is CASSQERIHTTGQQPQHF. The CDR3 nucleotides read TGCGCCAGCAGCCAAGAAAGGATCCATACGACAGGGCAGCAGCCCCAGCATTTT.

V gene TRBV9 combines with J gene TRBJ2-5; maybe TRBD2 (6 bases). CDR3 length: 14 residues. Germline V gene data show CDR1 as SGDLS and CDR2 as YYNGEE. Trimming stripped 3 bases from V and 2 bases from J, with 11 bases between. The CDR3 region is CASSAGGLQETQYF. As DNA, the CDR3 is TGTGCCAGCAGCGCCGGGGGACTTCAAGAGACCCAGTACTTC.

The gene calls are TRBV7-9 and TRBJ1-4; D is undetermined. The CDR3 has 12 residues. Germline V gene lookup returns CDR1 SEHNR and CDR2 FQNEAQ (reference sequence). Trimming removed 5 bases at V and 8 bases at J, with 9 bases between. This CDR3 reads CASSTNGEKLFF. The CDR3 DNA sequence: TGTGCCAGCAGCACTAACGGGGAAAAACTGTTTTTT.

The chain has TRBV7-8 and TRBJ1-2; TRBD1 matches at 7 bases. Looked up from germline, CDR1 is SGHVS and CDR2 is FQNEAQ. Unmatched junction bases numbered 8, after V lost 5 bases and J lost 8 bases. The CDR3 is 13 amino acids. The CDR3 here is CASSETGVWGYTF. CDR3 nucleotide sequence: TGTGCCAGCAGCGAAACAGGGGTCTGGGGCTACACCTTC.

This chain uses TRBV7-2 with TRBJ2-7; TRBD2 matches 7 bases. The germline gives CDR1 SGHTA, CDR2 FQGNSA. The CDR3 consists of 15 residues. Germline trimming cut 1 base from V and 2 bases from J; bases unmatched to any gene: 5. The CDR3 here is CASSLVPSGPYEQYF. In DNA form, the CDR3 reads TGTGCCAGCAGCTTAGTCCCTAGCGGACCCTACGAGCAGTACTTC. Looking up the rest from reference TRBV7-2 and TRBJ2-7 gives the full variable domain: GAGVSQSPSNKVTEKGKDVELRCDPISGHTALYWYRQSLGQGLEFLIYFQGNSAPDKSGLPSDRFSAERTGGSVSTLTIQRTQQEDSAVYLCASSLVPSGPYEQYFGPGTRLTVT.

CDR3 residues: CASSMQIIMNTEAFF. The CDR3 bases are TGTGCCAGTAGTATGCAGATTATCATGAACACTGAAGCTTTCTTT. The genes are TRBV19 and TRBJ1-1; no definite D call. The CDR3 has 15 residues. V lost 3 bases, J lost 0 bases, and 11 bases lay in between. Germline V lookup: CDR1 LNHDA, CDR2 SQIVND (reference sequence).

V and J are TRBV7-9 and TRBJ2-5; 8 bases fit TRBD1. The germline V gene encodes CDR1 SEHNR and CDR2 FQNEAQ (reference sequence). The CDR3 totals 14 residues. The V gene end was trimmed by 5 bases and the J gene end by 5 bases; junction bases not matched to a gene: 7. The CDR3, as DNA: TGTGCCAGCAGCAGAAGGACAGGGCACGAGACCCAGTACTTC. Residues: CASSRRTGHETQYF.

The rearrangement links TRBV7-2 to TRBJ1-6; D not resolved. V lost 6 bases to trimming and J lost 9 bases, with 9 bases between them. This CDR3 is 12 amino acids long. Germline V gene lookup returns CDR1 SGHTA and CDR2 FQGNSA. The CDR3 reads CASRSIGSPLHF. The CDR3 DNA reads as TGTGCCAGCAGATCCATCGGTTCACCCCTCCACTTT.